Listed below are T cell receptor beta chains from one sample, sequenced in a study of blood T cell repertoires in COVID-19. TCRdb keeps only in-frame clones here, not all; method: immunoSEQ multiplex PCR. The sample holds roughly 430,000 clones, 88% seen once. Material for sequencing was PBMCs or T cells enriched from blood (not recorded which). All receptors derive from a woman aged 40 to 49 with acute COVID-19. CDR3s include the opening cysteine and the closing phenylalanine or tryptophan. The D gene is left open where the match is weak. Some rows mark clone size as missing; the rest say once, few, many or name a class of expanded clone.

D	size	V	J	CDR3	DNA
TRBD1	.	TRBV24-1	TRBJ1-5	CATSDAKDRDQPQHF	TGTGCCACCAGTGACGCAAAGGACAGGGATCAGCCCCAGCATTTT
.	once	TRBV19	TRBJ2-2	CASSIYEGVVNTGELFF	TGTGCCAGTAGTATATATGAAGGGGTGGTAAACACCGGGGAGCTGTTTTTT
TRBD1	once	TRBV5-1	TRBJ1-2	CASYEGQGRSGYTF	TGCGCCAGCTACGAAGGACAGGGCCGGAGTGGCTACACCTTC
.	.	TRBV20-1	TRBJ1-5	CSASPPGLQPQHF	TGCAGTGCTAGTCCGCCAGGGTTGCAGCCCCAGCATTTT
TRBD1	.	TRBV5-4	TRBJ1-2	CASSRDSSFYGYTF	TGTGCCAGCAGCCGGGACAGTAGCTTCTATGGCTACACCTTC
TRBD1	.	TRBV27	TRBJ2-7	CASSLGTGSYEQYF	TGTGCCAGCAGTTTAGGGACAGGGTCATACGAGCAGTACTTC
TRBD1	.	TRBV29-1	TRBJ1-1	CSVQTGGNTEAFF	TGCAGCGTGCAAACAGGGGGGAACACTGAAGCTTTCTTT
.	.	TRBV29-1	TRBJ1-1	CSVVWTNMNTEAFF	TGCAGCGTTGTGTGGACAAACATGAACACTGAAGCTTTCTTT
.	.	TRBV19	TRBJ2-3	CASSVGRTSTDTQYF	TGTGCCAGTAGCGTGGGCAGGACTAGCACAGATACGCAGTATTTT
TRBD2	.	TRBV4-2	TRBJ2-5	CASSQTGGPETQYF	TGTGCCAGCAGCCAAACGGGGGGGCCGGAGACCCAGTACTTC
.	.	TRBV19	TRBJ2-3	CASSDELQGPDTQYF	TGTGCCAGTAGTGACGAACTACAGGGCCCAGATACGCAGTATTTT